This T cell receptor (beta chain) was captured by sequencing in a study of prognosis after radiotherapy for stage I lung cancer. This clonotype was observed at least ten times. For each of two time points, a roughly 6-milliliter draw of peripheral blood was taken. V lost 1 base to trimming and J lost 4 bases, with 14 bases between them. Germline CDR1 is LNHNV and CDR2 is YYDKDF (reference sequence). The CDR3 spans 16 residues. Genomic DNA was subjected to two-round multiplex PCR for amplification of TCR beta CDR3. The authors ran first-round PCR with primers specific to each TRBV and TRBJ gene. TCRdb recomputed calls from the multiplex PCR reads with MiXCR, one row per CDR3 protein. This sample has fewer than 35,000 distinct CDR3 sequences; around 48% occur once, and the top ten carry more than 15%.

The TCR sequence derives from a donor aged 50 or older with non-small cell lung cancer. The V call is TRBV15, the J call TRBJ1-5; D remains ambiguous. The sample in question was PBMCs, obtained before or after stereotactic body radiation therapy (not recorded which). This CDR3 reads CATSRGEGLVNQPQHF. In DNA form, the CDR3 reads TGTGCCACCAGCAGAGGTGAGGGTCTGGTAAATCAGCCCCAGCATTTT.